The 25 T cell receptor beta chains below all came from one sample that was sequenced in a study of beta chain features in type 1 diabetes. Reverse transcription of all isolated RNA meant that expressed TCRB transcripts were sequenced. Here immunoSEQ multiplex PCR was the method, and the copy in TCRdb shows in-frame clones only, minus some. The sample records about 470,000 clones, roughly 30% being singletons. The sequenced sample consisted of naive CD4+ T cells from blood. These receptor sequences come from a man in his late teens or twenties in good health.

The rearrangement uses TRBV5-4 and TRBJ2-1, with 9 nucleotides matching TRBD2. The CDR3 covers 14 residues. V lost 4 bases to trimming and J lost 8 bases; unmatched junction nucleotides: 7. The germline CDR1 and CDR2 sequences are SGHNT and YYREEE (reference sequence). CDR3 nucleotide sequence: TGTGCCAGCAGCCCGGCCGGGACTAGCTATGAGCAGTTCTTC. Translated: CASSPAGTSYEQFF.

The chain carries TRBV4-3 and TRBJ2-1; no clear D. Looked up from germline, CDR1 is LGHNA and CDR2 is YSLEER. V gave up 0 bases and J gave up 0 bases, with 12 bases separating them. The CDR3 loop spans 17 amino acids. CDR3 residues: CASSQDGQLSSYNEQFF. The CDR3, as DNA: TGCGCCAGCAGCCAAGATGGCCAGTTGAGCTCCTACAATGAGCAGTTCTTC.

This rearrangement joins TRBV9 to TRBJ2-2, with 7 nucleotides matching TRBD1. From germline, CDR1 is SGDLS and CDR2 YYNGEE. The CDR3 has 17 residues. The junction had 15 bases not matched to a gene; V was cut back by 4 bases and J by 6 bases. The CDR3 spells CASSPKLLRGLAGELFF. Here the CDR3 DNA reads TGTGCCAGCAGCCCGAAACTGTTGAGGGGGCTTGCCGGGGAGCTGTTTTTT.

This clone was counted between two and nine times. The genes are TRBV30 and TRBJ1-5, with a possible D match to TRBD1 (6 bases). Trimming shortened V by 0 bases and J by 5 bases, and 11 bases separated the two germline ends. The germline CDR1 and CDR2 sequences are GTSNPN and SVGIG (reference sequence). The length of the CDR3 is 14 residues. CDR3 DNA: TGTGCCTGGAGTGTACGGACAGCCGATCAGCCCCAGCATTTT. This translates into CAWSVRTADQPQHF.

The chain carries TRBV7-2 and TRBJ2-1, with 7 bases matching TRBD2. Germline V lookup: CDR1 SGHTA, CDR2 FQGNSA. V shed 2 bases, J shed 1 base, and the junction held 2 bases outside the gene matches. The CDR3 runs 15 residues. Here the CDR3 DNA reads TGTGCCAGCAGCTTACAGCGGGGTTCCTACAATGAGCAGTTCTTC. Translating gives CASSLQRGSYNEQFF.

The rearrangement joins TRBV5-1 to TRBJ2-2; D is ambiguous. Germline V lookup: CDR1 SGHRS, CDR2 YFSETQ. The CDR3 spans 11 residues. Deletions cut 6 bases from V and 7 bases from J, with 7 bases between. The CDR3 coding sequence is TGCGCCAGCACCTCGGGCGGGGAGCTGTTTTTT. Amino acids: CASTSGGELFF.

This clone has only a few counts. The same CDR3 can be traced to other DNA sequences in this sample. J is TRBJ2-7 and V is TRBV30; the D call may be TRBD1 or TRBD2 (6 bases each). This CDR3 has 13 amino acids. CDR1 is GTSNPN, CDR2 SVGIG, per germline (reference sequence). Trimming pared 0 bases from V and 1 base from J, leaving 7 bases between. The CDR3 sequence is CAWSVGGSYEQYF. CDR3 in DNA: TGTGCCTGGAGTGTAGGGGGGTCCTACGAGCAGTACTTC.

V and J are TRBV11-1 and TRBJ2-2; perhaps TRBD2 as D (5 bases). The CDR3 is 15 residues long. V lost 5 bases and J lost 1, with 11 bases in between. Germline assignment: CDR1 SGHAT and CDR2 FQDESV (reference sequence). CDR3 sequence reads: CASSPRGRNTGELFF. The CDR3 nucleotides read TGTGCCAGCAGCCCCCGAGGGAGGAACACCGGGGAGCTGTTTTTT.

This clone was detected a few times. The chain combines TRBV30 with TRBJ1-1; possibly TRBD1 for D (5 bases). Trimming removed 1 base from V and 5 bases from J, with 11 bases in between. The CDR3 is 13 amino acids. Looked up from germline, CDR1 is GTSNPN and CDR2 is SVGIG (reference sequence). The CDR3 loop is CAWSGSGGTEAFF. For the CDR3, the DNA is TGTGCCTGGAGTGGCAGTGGGGGGACTGAAGCTTTCTTT.

This clone occurred a few times. V and J are TRBV6-5 and TRBJ2-5; possibly TRBD1 for D (6 bases). CDR1 is MNHEY, CDR2 SVGAGI, per germline. The CDR3 is 14 residues long. Between the trimmed V and J ends, which lost 4 bases and 2 bases, there was a span of 11 bases. CDR3 loop: CASSFRTEQETQYF. The CDR3 DNA follows: TGTGCCAGCAGTTTCCGGACAGAGCAAGAGACCCAGTACTTC.

This clone came up once. This chain's CDR3 is CASSTTSGPYNEQFF. DNA of the CDR3: TGTGCCAGCAGCACGACTAGCGGGCCCTACAATGAGCAGTTCTTC. This chain uses TRBV5-4 with TRBJ2-1; 10 nucleotides line up with TRBD2. Per germline, CDR1 SGHNT and CDR2 YYREEE (reference sequence). V lost 4 bases, J lost 2 bases, and 3 bases stayed unmatched. This CDR3 has 15 amino acids.

This clone showed up just a few times. This chain connects TRBV9 to TRBJ2-3; 8 bases line up with TRBD2. The V and J ends lost 0 bases and 1 base, in that order; junction bases with no gene match: 7. In germline, CDR1 is SGDLS, CDR2 YYNGEE. CDR3 length: 17 amino acids. The CDR3: CASSVVPSTSGTDTQYF. The CDR3 DNA reads TGTGCCAGCAGCGTAGTCCCCTCGACTAGCGGCACAGATACGCAGTATTTT.

This clone was counted only a few times. The chain uses TRBV18 and TRBJ2-5, with D possibly being TRBD1 (5 bases). Between the trimmed V and J ends, which lost 0 bases and 5 bases, there was a span of 7 bases. Per germline, CDR1 KGHSH and CDR2 LQKENI. This CDR3 has 13 residues. The CDR3: CASSPPAGETQYF. The CDR3 nucleotides read TGTGCCAGCTCACCACCGGCAGGGGAGACCCAGTACTTC.

This chain links TRBV19 with TRBJ1-5; 7 bases fit TRBD1. In germline, CDR1 is LNHDA, CDR2 SQIVND (reference sequence). The ends lost 4 bases at V and 2 bases at J; junction bases unmatched: 2. The CDR3 totals 14 residues. The CDR3 sequence is CASSSTGGNQPQHF. The CDR3 DNA follows: TGTGCCAGTAGTAGCACAGGGGGCAATCAGCCCCAGCATTTT.

This clone has just a few counts. The chain couples TRBV30 to TRBJ2-1; 9 nucleotides match TRBD1. V lost 2 bases, J lost 4 bases, and 6 bases stayed unmatched. Germline V CDR1 and CDR2: GTSNPN, SVGIG (reference sequence). This CDR3 has 15 residues. CDR3 nucleotides: TGTGCCTGGAGTCCCGGGACAGGGTTATACAATGAGCAGTTCTTC. The encoded protein is CAWSPGTGLYNEQFF.

A few counts support this clone. The chain recombines TRBV28 with TRBJ2-7; D is undetermined. The CDR3 is 14 amino acids. Trimming removed 2 bases at V and 3 bases at J, with 11 bases between. CDR1 MDHEN and CDR2 SYDVKM come from the germline V gene. This CDR3 is CASSLNPRIYEQYF. The CDR3 coding sequence is TGTGCCAGCAGTTTAAACCCCCGCATCTACGAGCAGTACTTC.

This clone was found a few times. The sample contains more than one DNA sequence encoding this CDR3. V usage is TRBV29-1 and J usage is TRBJ2-3; D not resolved. Germline V gene data show CDR1 as SQVTM and CDR2 as ANQGSEA. The CDR3 is 12 amino acids. V shed 4 bases and J shed 1 base, with 6 bases lying between them. The CDR3 DNA follows: TGCAGCGTTGTGGGTGGCACAGATACGCAGTATTTT. Residues: CSVVGGTDTQYF.

This clone was observed a few times. This chain links TRBV7-9 with TRBJ2-7; D is undetermined. The CDR3 is 12 residues long. The V gene lost 7 bases and the J gene lost 6 bases, with 13 bases spanning the gap. Germline lookup yields CDR1 SEHNR and CDR2 FQNEAQ (reference sequence). In nucleotides, the CDR3 is TGTGCCAGCAAGGGCGTCGGGCCCGAGCAGTACTTC. This sequence encodes CASKGVGPEQYF. Full variable domain (missing parts from reference TRBV7-9 and TRBJ2-7): DTGVSQNPRHKITKRGQNVTFRCDPISEHNRLYWYRQTLGQGPEFLTYFQNEAQLEKSRLLSDRFSAERPKGSFSTLEIQRTEQGDSAMYLCASKGVGPEQYFGPGTRLTVT.

This clone appeared a few times. The chain is built from TRBV5-1 and TRBJ2-7; D ambiguous. Per the germline V gene, CDR1 is SGHRS and CDR2 is YFSETQ. This CDR3 region has 13 residues. The V gene lost 3 bases and the J gene lost 4 bases, with 11 bases spanning the gap. The CDR3 sequence: CASSSAQAYEQYF. CDR3 DNA sequence: TGCGCCAGCAGCTCCGCACAAGCGTACGAGCAGTACTTC.

This clone was detected only a few times. This chain uses TRBV28 with TRBJ2-1; TRBD2 matches 9 bases. V lost 5 bases and J lost 10; bases outside the gene matches: 6. Germline assignment: CDR1 MDHEN and CDR2 SYDVKM. The CDR3 extends over 13 amino acids. The DNA of the CDR3 is TGTGCCAGCAGTCGAGTTCTAGCGGGAGAGCAGTTCTTC. This codes for CASSRVLAGEQFF.

The sample holds a few counts of this clone. The rearrangement joins TRBV30 to TRBJ2-7; TRBD1 might be the D (6 bases). V was trimmed by 0 bases and J by 2 bases, leaving 11 bases between them. Per the germline V gene, CDR1 is GTSNPN and CDR2 is SVGIG (reference sequence). CDR3 length: 14 amino acids. CDR3 sequence (DNA): TGTGCCTGGAGTGTATCCCAGGGGCCCTACGAGCAGTACTTC. Translated: CAWSVSQGPYEQYF. Variable domain in full (rest from reference TRBV30 and TRBJ2-7): SQTIHQWPATLVQPVGSPLSLECTVEGTSNPNLYWYRQAAGRGLQLLFYSVGIGQISSEVPQNLSASRPQDRQFILSSKKLLLSDSGFYLCAWSVSQGPYEQYFGPGTRLTVT.

The rearrangement uses TRBV29-1 and TRBJ1-2; a possible D gene is TRBD1 (5 bases). V was pared by 3 bases and J by 8 bases, with 13 bases between. The CDR3 extends over 12 amino acids. Germline V CDR1 and CDR2: SQVTM, ANQGSEA. The CDR3 DNA follows: TGCAGCGTTGATCGACAGTCCCTGGGCTACACCTTC. This translates into CSVDRQSLGYTF.

For this clone: The sample contains more than one DNA sequence encoding this CDR3. The chain recombines TRBV18 with TRBJ2-2; no reliable D call. The CDR3 is 13 residues long. Trimming removed 0 bases at V and 1 base at J, with 0 bases between. Per germline, CDR1 KGHSH and CDR2 LQKENI. The CDR3 is CASSPPNTGELFF. The CDR3 nucleotides read TGTGCCAGCTCACCACCGAACACCGGGGAGCTGTTTTTT.

This clone was seen once. The V gene is TRBV2, the J gene TRBJ1-4, with D possibly matching TRBD1 (5 bases). V gave up 4 bases and J gave up 5 bases, with 14 bases separating them. This CDR3 has 15 residues. CDR1 and CDR2 (germline): SNHLY, FYNNEI. CDR3 amino acids: CASSVGAGWNEKLFF. The CDR3 DNA reads TGTGCCAGCAGTGTCGGGGCAGGGTGGAATGAAAAACTGTTTTTT.

This clone was observed a few times. V usage is TRBV7-9 and J usage is TRBJ1-2; the D is unclear. The germline gives CDR1 SEHNR, CDR2 FQNEAQ (reference sequence). CDR3 size: 11 residues. Trimming took 5 bases from V and 7 from J, leaving 8 bases between them. Written as DNA, the CDR3 is TGTGCCAGCAGCGAGGCATCTGGCTACACCTTC. This sequence encodes CASSEASGYTF.